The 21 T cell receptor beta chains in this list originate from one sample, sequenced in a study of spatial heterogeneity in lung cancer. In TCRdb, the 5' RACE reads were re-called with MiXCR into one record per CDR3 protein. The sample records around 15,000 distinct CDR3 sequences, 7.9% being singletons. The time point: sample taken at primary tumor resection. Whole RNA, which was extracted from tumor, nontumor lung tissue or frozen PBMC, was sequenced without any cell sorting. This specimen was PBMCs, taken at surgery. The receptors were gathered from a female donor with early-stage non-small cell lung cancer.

CDR3 sequence: CASSDAGASTDTQYF. In nucleotides, the CDR3 is TGTGCCAGCAGTGACGCCGGGGCTAGCACAGATACGCAGTATTTT. This rearrangement joins TRBV6-4 to TRBJ2-3; TRBD1 or TRBD2 may be the D gene (5 bases each). From germline, CDR1 is MRHNA and CDR2 SNTAGT. The CDR3 contains 15 residues. V dropped 2 bases and J dropped 0 bases, with 9 bases sitting between them.

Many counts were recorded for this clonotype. For the CDR3, the DNA is TGCAGCGTTCAGTTATCCACAGATACGCAGTATTTT. It encodes CSVQLSTDTQYF. V is TRBV29-1 and J is TRBJ2-3; D call uncertain. Trimming shortened V by 5 bases and J by 2 bases, and 8 bases separated the two germline ends. The CDR3 has 12 residues. Germline V CDR1 and CDR2: SQVTM, ANQGSEA.

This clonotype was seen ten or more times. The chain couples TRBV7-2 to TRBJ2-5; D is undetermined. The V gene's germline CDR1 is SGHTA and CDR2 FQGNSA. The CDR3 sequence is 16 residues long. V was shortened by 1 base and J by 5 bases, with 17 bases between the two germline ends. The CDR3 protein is CASSLEVHRSKETQYF. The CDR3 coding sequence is TGTGCCAGCAGCTTAGAAGTTCATCGTAGCAAGGAGACCCAGTACTTC.

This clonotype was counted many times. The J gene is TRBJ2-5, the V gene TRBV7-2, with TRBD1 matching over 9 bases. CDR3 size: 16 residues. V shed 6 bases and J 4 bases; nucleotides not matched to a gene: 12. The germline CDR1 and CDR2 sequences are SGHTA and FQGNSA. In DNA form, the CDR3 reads TGTGCCAGCAGTCGAGCCGGGACAGGGTTTCTAGAGACCCAGTACTTC. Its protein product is CASSRAGTGFLETQYF.

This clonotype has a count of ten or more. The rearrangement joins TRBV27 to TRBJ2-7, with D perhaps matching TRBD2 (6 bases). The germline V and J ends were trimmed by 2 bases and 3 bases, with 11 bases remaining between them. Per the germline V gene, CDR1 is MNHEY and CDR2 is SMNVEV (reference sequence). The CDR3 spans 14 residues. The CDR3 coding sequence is TGTGCCAGCAGTTTAAACTTGGGGGGCTACGAGCAGTACTTC. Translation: CASSLNLGGYEQYF.

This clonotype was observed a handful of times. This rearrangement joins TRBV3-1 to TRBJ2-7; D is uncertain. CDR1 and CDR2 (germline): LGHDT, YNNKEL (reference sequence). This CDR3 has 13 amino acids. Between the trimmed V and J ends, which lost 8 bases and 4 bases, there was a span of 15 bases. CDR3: CASRGRPSYEQYF. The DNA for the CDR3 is TGTGCCAGCCGAGGCAGGCCATCTTACGAGCAGTACTTC.

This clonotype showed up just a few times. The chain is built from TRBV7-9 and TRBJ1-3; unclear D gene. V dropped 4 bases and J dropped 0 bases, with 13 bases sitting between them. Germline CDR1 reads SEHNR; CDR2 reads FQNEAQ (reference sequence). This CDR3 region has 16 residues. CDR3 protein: CASSSRTLSSGNTIYF. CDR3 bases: TGTGCCAGCAGCTCCCGGACTCTTAGCTCTGGAAACACCATATATTTT.

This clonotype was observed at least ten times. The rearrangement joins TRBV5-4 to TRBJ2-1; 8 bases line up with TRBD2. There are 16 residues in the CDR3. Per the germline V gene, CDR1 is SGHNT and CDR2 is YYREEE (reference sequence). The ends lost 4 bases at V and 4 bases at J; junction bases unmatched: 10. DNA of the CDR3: TGTGCCAGCAGCGGCCCCGGGGGGGAGATATACAATGAGCAGTTCTTC. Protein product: CASSGPGGEIYNEQFF.

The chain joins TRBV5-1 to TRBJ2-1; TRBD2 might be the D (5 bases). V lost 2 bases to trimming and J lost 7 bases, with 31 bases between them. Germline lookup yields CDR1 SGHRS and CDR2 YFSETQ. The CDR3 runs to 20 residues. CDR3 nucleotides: TGCGCCAGCAGCTTAGACAAGGGCCGGTTGTGGACTTTCCTCAATAATGAGCAGTTCTTC. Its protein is CASSLDKGRLWTFLNNEQFF. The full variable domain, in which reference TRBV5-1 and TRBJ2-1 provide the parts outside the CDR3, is KAGVTQTPRYLIKTRGQQVTLSCSPISGHRSVSWYQQTPGQGLQFLFEYFSETQRNKGNFPGRFSGRQFSNSRSEMNVSTLELGDSALYLCASSLDKGRLWTFLNNEQFFGPGTRLTVL.

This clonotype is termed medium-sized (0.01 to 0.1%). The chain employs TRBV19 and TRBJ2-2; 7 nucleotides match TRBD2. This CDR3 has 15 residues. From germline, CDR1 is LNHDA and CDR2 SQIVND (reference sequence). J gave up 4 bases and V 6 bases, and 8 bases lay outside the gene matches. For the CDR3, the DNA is TGTGCCAGTAGAAGGGCGGGGGAACGCACCGGGGAGCTGTTTTTT. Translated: CASRRAGERTGELFF.

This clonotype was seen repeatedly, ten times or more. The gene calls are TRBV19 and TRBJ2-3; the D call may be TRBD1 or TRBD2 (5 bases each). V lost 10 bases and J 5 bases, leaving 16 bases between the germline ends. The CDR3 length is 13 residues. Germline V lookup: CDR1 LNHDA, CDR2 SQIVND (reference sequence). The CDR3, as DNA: TGTGCCACCGCCGGGGCCGGAGGAGATACGCAGTATTTT. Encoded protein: CATAGAGGDTQYF.

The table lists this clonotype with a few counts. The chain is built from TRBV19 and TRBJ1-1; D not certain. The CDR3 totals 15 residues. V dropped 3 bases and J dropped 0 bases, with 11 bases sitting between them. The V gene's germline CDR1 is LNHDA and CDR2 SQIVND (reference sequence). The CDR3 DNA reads TGTGCCAGTAGTATTTCAGGCGGTTTGAACACTGAAGCTTTCTTT. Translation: CASSISGGLNTEAFF.

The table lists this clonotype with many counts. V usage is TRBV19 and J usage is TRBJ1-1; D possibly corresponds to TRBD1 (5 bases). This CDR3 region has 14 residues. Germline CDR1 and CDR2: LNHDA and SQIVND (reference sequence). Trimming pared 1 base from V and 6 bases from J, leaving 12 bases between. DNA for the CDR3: TGTGCCAGTAGTATAGTCGCAGGGTACGCTGAAGCTTTCTTT. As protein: CASSIVAGYAEAFF.

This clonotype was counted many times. CDR3 bases: TGTGCCAGCAGCCAAGTTTTAGATACGCAGTATTTT. The encoded protein is CASSQVLDTQYF. The V gene is TRBV3-1, the J gene TRBJ2-3, with no clear D. This CDR3 has 12 residues. V was clipped by 1 base and J by 5 bases, with 4 bases between them. The germline gives CDR1 LGHDT, CDR2 YNNKEL (reference sequence).

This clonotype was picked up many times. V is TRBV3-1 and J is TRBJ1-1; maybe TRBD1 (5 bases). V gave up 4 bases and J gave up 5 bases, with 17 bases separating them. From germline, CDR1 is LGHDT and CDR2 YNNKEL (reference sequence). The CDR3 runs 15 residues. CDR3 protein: CASSPQGEGGTEAFF. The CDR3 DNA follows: TGTGCCAGCAGCCCTCAGGGAGAGGGTGGAACTGAAGCTTTCTTT.

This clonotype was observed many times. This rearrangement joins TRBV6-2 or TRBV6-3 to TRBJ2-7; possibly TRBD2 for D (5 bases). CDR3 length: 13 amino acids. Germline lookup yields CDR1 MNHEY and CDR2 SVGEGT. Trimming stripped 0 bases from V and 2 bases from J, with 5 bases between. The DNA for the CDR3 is TGTGCCAGCAGTTACTCGAGGGCCTACGAGCAGTACTTC. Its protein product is CASSYSRAYEQYF.

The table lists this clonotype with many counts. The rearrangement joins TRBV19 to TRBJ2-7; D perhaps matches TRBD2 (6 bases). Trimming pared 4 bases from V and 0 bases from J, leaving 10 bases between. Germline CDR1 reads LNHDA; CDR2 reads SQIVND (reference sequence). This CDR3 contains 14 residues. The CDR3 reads CASSTRDFSYEQYF. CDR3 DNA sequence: TGTGCCAGTAGTACTCGGGACTTCTCCTACGAGCAGTACTTC.

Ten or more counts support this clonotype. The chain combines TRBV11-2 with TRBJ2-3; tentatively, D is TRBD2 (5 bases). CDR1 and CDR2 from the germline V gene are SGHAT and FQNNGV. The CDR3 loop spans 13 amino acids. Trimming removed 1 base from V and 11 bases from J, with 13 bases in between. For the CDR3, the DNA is TGTGCCAGCAGCTTAGTCTCCGGGGTCGGGCAGTATTTT. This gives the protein CASSLVSGVGQYF.

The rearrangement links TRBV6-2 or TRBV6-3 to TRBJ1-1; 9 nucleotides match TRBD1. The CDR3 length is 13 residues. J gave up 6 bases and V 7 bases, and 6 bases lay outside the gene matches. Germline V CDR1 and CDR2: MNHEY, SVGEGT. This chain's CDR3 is CASKTGTGPEAFF. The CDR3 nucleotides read TGTGCCAGCAAGACCGGGACAGGGCCTGAAGCTTTCTTT.

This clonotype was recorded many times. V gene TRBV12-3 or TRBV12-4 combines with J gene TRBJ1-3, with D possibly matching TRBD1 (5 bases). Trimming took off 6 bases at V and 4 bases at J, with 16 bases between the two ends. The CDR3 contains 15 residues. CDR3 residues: CASSRDRSVGNTIYF. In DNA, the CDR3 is TGTGCCAGCAGCCGGGACCGCTCTGTGGGAAACACCATATATTTT.

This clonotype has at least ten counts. The CDR3, as DNA: TGCGCCAGCAGCTCACGTCCCGGGACAGGGATGAACACTGAAGCTTTCTTT. Residues: CASSSRPGTGMNTEAFF. The J gene is TRBJ1-1, the V gene TRBV5-1; 9 bases are shared with TRBD1. Germline V gives CDR1 SGHRS, CDR2 YFSETQ. The CDR3 sequence is 17 residues long. Trimming removed 3 bases from V and 0 bases from J; junction bases left unmatched: 9.